This T cell receptor beta chain was sequenced during a study of T cell repertoires in cytomegalovirus infection. Study-wide context: Evidence of both CMV infection and a matching HLA type came from public TCR beta signatures. Study-level findings and limits: The ex vivo response showed dominance by HLA-C-restricted CMV-specific TCR beta clonotypes. CMV carriers having the relevant HLA were flagged by cumulative public TCR beta family frequency.

TCRdb called the reads again in MiXCR, with one record for every CDR3 protein. The sample shows 650,000 to 850,000 distinct CDR3 sequences, roughly 29% of them seen only once. This clonotype was observed many times. Its antigen remains unidentified. V lost 1 base, J lost 7 bases, and 16 bases lay in between. The CDR3 totals 15 residues. Germline-derived CDR1 and CDR2 are SGHVS and FQNEAQ. The origin of this receptor is a human donor in good health (CMV status not recorded). Some clones in this sample may be carry-over from other donors' samples. The chain combines TRBV7-8 with TRBJ2-5; D is unresolved. The starting material was cultured CD8+ T cells from PBMCs, obtained from culture after CMV antigen stimulation. The CDR3 nucleotides are TGTGCCAGCAGCTTAGAGGGTTCCCAACACGGGACCCAGTACTTC. Encoded protein: CASSLEGSQHGTQYF.